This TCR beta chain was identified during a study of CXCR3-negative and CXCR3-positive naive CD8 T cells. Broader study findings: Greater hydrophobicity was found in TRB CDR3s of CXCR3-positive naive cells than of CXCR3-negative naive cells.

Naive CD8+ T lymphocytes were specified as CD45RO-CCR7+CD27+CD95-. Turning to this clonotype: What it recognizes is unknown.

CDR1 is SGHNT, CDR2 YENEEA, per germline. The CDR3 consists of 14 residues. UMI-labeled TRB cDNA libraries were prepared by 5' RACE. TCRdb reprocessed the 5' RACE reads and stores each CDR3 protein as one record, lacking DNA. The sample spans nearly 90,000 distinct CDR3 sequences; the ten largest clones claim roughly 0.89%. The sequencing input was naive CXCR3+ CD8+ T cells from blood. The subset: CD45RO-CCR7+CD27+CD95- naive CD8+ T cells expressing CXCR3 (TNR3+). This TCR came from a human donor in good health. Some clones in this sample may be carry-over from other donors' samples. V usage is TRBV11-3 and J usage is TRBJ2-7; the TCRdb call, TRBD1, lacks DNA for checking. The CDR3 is CASSHRDRPYEQYF.